The sequence of this T cell receptor (beta chain) was determined in a study of post-analysis software for immune sequencing data. The library was made from cDNA and included unique molecular identifiers. TCRdb used MiXCR to reprocess the PCR reads, holding one entry per CDR3 protein. Of approximately 350,000 distinct CDR3 sequences listed, less than 40% are singletons. Study findings and constraints: Included in a set of about five TRBV segments more frequent in patients than controls were TRBV5-6, TRBV5-1 and TRBV20-1. A significant reduction in normalized Chao1 diversity was observed in multiple sclerosis patients versus controls.

In germline, CDR1 is SGHTA, CDR2 FQGNSA. The V gene end was trimmed by 3 bases and the J gene end by 2 bases; junction bases not matched to a gene: 1. This CDR3 region has 15 residues. This clonotype occurred a few times. What it binds is not known. The chain is built from TRBV7-2 and TRBJ2-7, with 13 bases identical to TRBD2. Sequencing input: blood. The TCR sequence derives from a girl aged 10-17 years with multiple sclerosis. This CDR3 is CASSFGTSGAYEQYF. CDR3 in DNA: TGTGCCAGCAGCTTTGGGACTAGCGGGGCCTACGAGCAGTACTTC.